This passage covers 18 T cell receptor beta chains from one sample sequenced in a study of blood T cell repertoires in COVID-19. Libraries were prepared by immunoSEQ multiplex PCR; TCRdb keeps only in-frame clonotypes and omits some of them. This sample has 150,000 or so clones; about 80% occur once, and the top ten carry roughly 3.4%. Source material: PBMCs or T cells enriched from blood (not recorded which). The receptors stem from a woman aged 55-70 years who had recovered from COVID-19.

This clone occurred once. The CDR3 nucleotides read TGTGCCTGGAAGACGGGGGGAGGCACAGATACGCAGTATTTT. It yields the protein CAWKTGGGTDTQYF. The chain recombines TRBV30 with TRBJ2-3; 7 bases match TRBD2. Per the germline V gene, CDR1 is GTSNPN and CDR2 is SVGIG (reference sequence). The CDR3 spans 14 residues. J was trimmed by 1 base and V by 4 bases; bases with no gene match: 5.

V and J are TRBV5-5 and TRBJ1-1; maybe TRBD1 (5 bases). Germline V gene lookup returns CDR1 SGHKS and CDR2 YYEKEE (reference sequence). V dropped 4 bases and J dropped 14 bases, with 27 bases sitting between them. There are 15 residues in the CDR3. This CDR3 is CASSPAPVPKSGGFF. The CDR3 DNA sequence: TGTGCCAGCAGCCCTGCCCCCGTACCCAAGAGTGGGGGGTTCTTT.

This chain joins TRBV19 and TRBJ1-5; TRBD1 matches 7 bases. The CDR3 is 13 residues long. Germline V gene lookup returns CDR1 LNHDA and CDR2 SQIVND (reference sequence). Germline trimming cut 7 bases from V and 5 bases from J; bases unmatched to any gene: 5. The CDR3 DNA is TGTGCCAGTAAGGGACAGAGATATCAGCCCCAGCATTTT. Protein sequence: CASKGQRYQPQHF.

The chain uses TRBV27 and TRBJ2-2, with unresolved D. Germline CDR1 is MNHEY and CDR2 is SMNVEV (reference sequence). This CDR3 contains 13 residues. Trimming removed 7 bases from V and 3 bases from J, with 9 bases in between. The CDR3, as DNA: TGTGCCAGCAATCGCGGCTACACCGGGGAGCTGTTTTTT. Translation: CASNRGYTGELFF.

The chain couples TRBV11-2 to TRBJ1-2; no clear D. There are 15 residues in the CDR3. V shed 4 bases and J shed 7 bases, with 19 bases lying between them. Germline V gene data show CDR1 as SGHAT and CDR2 as FQNNGV. The CDR3 here is CASSSGVGSHLGYTF. CDR3 sequence (DNA): TGTGCCAGCAGCTCCGGGGTTGGGAGTCACCTTGGCTACACCTTC.

The chain carries TRBV6-5 and TRBJ2-1, with D unclear. V was pared by 0 bases and J by 7 bases, with 7 bases between. The CDR3 has 13 residues. The V gene's germline CDR1 is MNHEY and CDR2 SVGAGI. The CDR3 coding sequence is TGTGCCAGCAGTTACTCAAATCGTAATGAGCAGTTCTTC. Its translation is CASSYSNRNEQFF.

The chain recombines TRBV9 with TRBJ1-3; no clear D gene. V was pared by 4 bases and J by 0 bases, with 11 bases between. The CDR3 is made up of 15 amino acids. Germline loops: CDR1 SGDLS, CDR2 YYNGEE. The CDR3 spells CASSPSTYSGNTIYF. CDR3 coding DNA: TGTGCCAGCAGCCCCTCAACCTACTCTGGAAACACCATATATTTT.

The chain joins TRBV13 to TRBJ1-6; 7 nucleotides align to TRBD1. V lost 6 bases, J lost 7 bases, and 6 bases stayed unmatched. This CDR3 is built from 14 residues. Germline values: CDR1 PRHDT, CDR2 FYEKMQ (reference sequence). CDR3 nucleotides: TGTGCCAGCAGGTCGACAGGGAACAATTCACCCCTCCACTTT. Encoded protein: CASRSTGNNSPLHF. The whole variable domain, filled in from reference TRBV13 and TRBJ1-6, reads AAGVIQSPRHLIKEKRETATLKCYPIPRHDTVYWYQQGPGQDPQFLISFYEKMQSDKGSIPDRFSAQQFSDYHSELNMSSLELGDSALYFCASRSTGNNSPLHFGNGTRLTVT.

V is TRBV30 and J is TRBJ1-5; 7 nucleotides agree with TRBD1. J gave up 5 bases and V 0 bases, and 7 bases lay outside the gene matches. Germline values: CDR1 GTSNPN, CDR2 SVGIG (reference sequence). CDR3 length: 15 residues. CDR3 sequence: CAWSVPTGAHQPQHF. The CDR3 nucleotides are TGTGCCTGGAGTGTCCCAACAGGGGCTCATCAGCCCCAGCATTTT.

The V call is TRBV19, the J call TRBJ1-2; a possible D gene is TRBD1 (6 bases). V lost 0 bases, J lost 3 bases, and 11 bases lay in between. Per the germline V gene, CDR1 is LNHDA and CDR2 is SQIVND (reference sequence). CDR3 size: 15 residues. CDR3 nucleotide sequence: TGTGCCAGTAGTATAGAGGGCAGGGGAGACTATGGCTACACCTTC. As protein: CASSIEGRGDYGYTF.

The chain links TRBV6-5 to TRBJ1-4, with 8 bases that match TRBD1. This CDR3 has 14 residues. The ends lost 6 bases at V and 8 bases at J; junction bases unmatched: 8. Germline V gene lookup returns CDR1 MNHEY and CDR2 SVGAGI. The CDR3 loop reads CASRGQVDREKLFF. In DNA form, the CDR3 reads TGTGCCAGCAGGGGACAGGTAGATCGGGAAAAACTGTTTTTT.

The V gene is TRBV7-8, the J gene TRBJ2-5; TRBD2 matches 9 bases. This CDR3 is built from 16 residues. Germline loops: CDR1 SGHVS, CDR2 FQNEAQ. J gave up 0 bases and V 1 base, and 3 bases lay outside the gene matches. The CDR3 loop is CASSLGAGGHQETQYF. The CDR3 DNA reads TGTGCCAGCAGCTTAGGGGCGGGGGGGCACCAAGAGACCCAGTACTTC. Together with reference TRBV7-8 and TRBJ2-5, the CDR3 gives the full variable domain: GAGVSQSPRYKVAKRGQDVALRCDPISGHVSLFWYQQALGQGPEFLTYFQNEAQLDKSGLPSDRFFAERPEGSVSTLKIQRTQQEDSAVYLCASSLGAGGHQETQYFGPGTRLLVL.

V usage is TRBV6-1 and J usage is TRBJ1-4, with D unclear. From germline, CDR1 is MNHNS and CDR2 SASEGT. There are 14 residues in the CDR3. Trimming removed 3 bases at V and 8 bases at J, with 13 bases between. The CDR3 DNA follows: TGTGCCAGCAGTGAGTCCAGGCTGCTAGAAAAACTGTTTTTT. The encoded protein is CASSESRLLEKLFF.

The chain employs TRBV2 and TRBJ1-4; D is perhaps TRBD1 (6 bases). This CDR3 comprises 13 residues. Trimming stripped 10 bases from V and 4 bases from J, with 13 bases between. Looked up from germline, CDR1 is SNHLY and CDR2 is FYNNEI. The CDR3 region is CATKGDGNEKLFF. In DNA form, the CDR3 reads TGTGCCACCAAGGGGGACGGTAATGAAAAACTGTTTTTT.

The chain employs TRBV11-2 and TRBJ2-3; 7 nucleotides agree with TRBD1. This CDR3 region has 14 residues. Germline loops: CDR1 SGHAT, CDR2 FQNNGV. V gave up 5 bases and J gave up 5 bases; unmatched junction bases: 7. CDR3 residues: CASSPRTGVDTQYF. DNA for the CDR3: TGTGCCAGCAGCCCGAGAACAGGGGTAGATACGCAGTATTTT.

In its sample, this clone was seen once. The chain uses TRBV27 and TRBJ2-3; 8 nucleotides align to TRBD2. V was pared by 1 base and J by 1 base, with 7 bases of the junction left unmatched. Germline lookup yields CDR1 MNHEY and CDR2 SMNVEV (reference sequence). The CDR3 has 17 amino acids. The CDR3 region has the DNA TGTGCCAGCAGTTTATTGTCCCCGGGGGGGCGCACAGATACGCAGTATTTT. Translation: CASSLLSPGGRTDTQYF.

In this sample, this clone turned up many times. The rearrangement joins TRBV21-1 to TRBJ1-2. TRBV21-1 is flagged as a pseudogene. There are 19 residues in the CDR3. CDR3 residues: CASSKLGGIGTLANYGYTF. In DNA form, the CDR3 reads TGTGCCAGCAGCAAATTGGGGGGTATAGGAACTTTAGCTAACTATGGCTACACCTTC.

J is TRBJ1-1 and V is TRBV18; D is unresolved. The CDR3 is 15 amino acids. Trimming took off 6 bases at V and 1 base at J, with 15 bases between the two ends. Looked up from germline, CDR1 is KGHSH and CDR2 is LQKENI. This CDR3 is CASSPGSIRNTEAFF. The CDR3 bases are TGTGCCAGCTCCCCGGGAAGTATAAGGAACACTGAAGCTTTCTTT.